This T cell receptor (beta chain) was recorded in a study of CD8+ T cells in alopecia areata. Study details: Patients received oral tofacitinib, 5 to 10 mg twice daily, for moderate-to-severe alopecia areata. The duration of tofacitinib was 6 to 18 months, with 6 months off drug afterward.

As the sequencing template, cDNA was produced by extracting RNA and reverse transcribing it. Here immunoSEQ multiplex PCR was the method, and the copy in TCRdb shows in-frame clones only, minus some. Here the sample spans 200,000 to 250,000 clones, 64% being singletons. Concerning this clone: No antigen is known for it.

Regarding treatment: oral pan-JAK inhibitor, 5-10 mg twice daily. With 9 bases removed from V and 1 base from J, the gap between germline ends came to 9 bases. The CDR3 totals 12 residues. Germline V gene sequence: CDR1 LNHDA, CDR2 SQIVND (reference sequence). Regarding the study as a whole: Lesional scalp displayed greater clonality than normal scalp, most notably in alopecia totalis/universalis.

The sample in question was CD4+ T cells sorted from blood, obtained at week 4, from a patient treated with tofacitinib. The V and J genes are TRBV19 and TRBJ1-1; tentatively, D is TRBD1 (6 bases). This TCR derives from a human donor with alopecia areata. CDR3 sequence: CASTDRNTEAFF. The DNA for the CDR3 is TGTGCCAGCACGGACAGGAACACTGAAGCTTTCTTT.